The T cell receptor beta chain under discussion was sequenced for a study of PD-1 blockade in classical Hodgkin lymphoma. Study information: Patients in the cohort were put on intravenous nivolumab, 3 mg/kg every 2 weeks.

J gave up 0 bases and V 6 bases, and 3 bases lay outside the gene matches. Looked up from germline, CDR1 is MNHNS and CDR2 is SASEGT. The CDR3 consists of 15 residues. This clone was counted only a few times. Time point specified: cycle 4 day 1 (C4D1), after 6 weeks of nivolumab. All trial patients relapsed after autologous stem cell transplantation. Researchers used magnetic negative selection to pull out pure CD4+ T cells from thawed PBMCs. Responses achieved at best were complete response, partial response or progressive disease. Measured with immunoSEQ multiplex PCR; TCRdb has only the in-frame clones, and not every one. The sample includes about 6,400 clones, roughly 86% of them seen just once.

This TCR derives from a human donor with classical Hodgkin lymphoma. This chain connects TRBV6-1 to TRBJ1-3; TRBD1 aligns across 9 bases. The material was CD4+ T cells from blood, obtained before the fourth cycle of nivolumab. For the CDR3, the DNA is TGTGCCAGCAGGGACAGGGGACACTCTGGAAACACCATATATTTT. Amino acid sequence: CASRDRGHSGNTIYF.